This entry lists 21 T cell receptor beta chains sequenced from one sample in a study of cytomegalovirus exposure and HLA in healthy donors (dated by TCRdb to between 2016 and 2019). Preparation of the library involved the immunoSEQ multiplex PCR assay. Here the immuneACCESS table is served through TCRdb, limited to in-frame sequences with V and J called. Missing clones are a known gap in these copies; in checked studies unresolved V genes cover under half, and the rest lacks a known reason. The sample table lists roughly 60,000 clones, 85% to 95% of them with a count of one. The top ten hold nearly 6% of the sample. The sample consisted of PBMCs. Every receptor here comes from a woman aged 18-29 years in good health and CMV-seropositive.

The genes are TRBV5-6 and TRBJ1-1; possibly TRBD1 for D (5 bases). The V end lost 5 bases, the J end lost 5 bases, and 22 bases lay between the germline ends. From germline, CDR1 is SGHDT and CDR2 YYEEEE. The CDR3 consists of 16 residues. The CDR3, as DNA: TGTGCCAGCAGTCCCAACAGAGGGACTAAAGGGACTGAAGCTTTCTTT. It codes for CASSPNRGTKGTEAFF.

The V gene is TRBV7-3, the J gene TRBJ2-1, with 10 nucleotides matching TRBD1. CDR1 and CDR2 from the germline V gene are SGHTA and FQGTGA. The CDR3 sequence is 16 residues long. The V gene end was trimmed by 6 bases and the J gene end by 8 bases; junction bases not matched to a gene: 13. The CDR3 loop is CASSLVGTGAVDEQFF. CDR3 in DNA: TGTGCCAGCAGTTTAGTTGGGACAGGGGCCGTCGATGAGCAGTTCTTC.

This clone was seen a handful of times. This rearrangement joins TRBV9 to TRBJ2-1, with TRBD1 matching 9 bases. The CDR3 length is 13 residues. The germline gives CDR1 SGDLS, CDR2 YYNGEE. The V segment lost 3 bases and the J segment 6 bases; nucleotides outside the gene matches: 1. Here the CDR3 DNA reads TGTGCCAGCAGCGCGGGACAGGGCAATGAGCAGTTCTTC. Translation: CASSAGQGNEQFF.

This chain uses TRBV7-6 with TRBJ1-5; D might be TRBD1 (5 bases). The germline gives CDR1 SGHVS, CDR2 FNYEAQ. V shed 0 bases and J shed 11 bases, with 20 bases lying between them. This CDR3 spans 16 amino acids. CDR3 loop: CASSLAMAGPLSAQHF. CDR3 sequence (DNA): TGTGCCAGCAGCTTAGCGATGGCAGGGCCCCTCTCCGCCCAGCATTTT.

The rearrangement links TRBV11-2 to TRBJ2-7; D call uncertain. CDR1 is SGHAT and CDR2 is FQNNGV in the germline V gene. The CDR3 is made up of 15 amino acids. Trimming removed 3 bases from V and 0 bases from J, with 12 bases in between. The CDR3 coding sequence is TGTGCCAGCAGCTTTAATTATGCGTCCTCCTACGAGCAGTACTTC. This gives the protein CASSFNYASSYEQYF. The variable domain in full, completed from reference TRBV11-2 and TRBJ2-7, reads EAGVAQSPRYKIIEKRQSVAFWCNPISGHATLYWYQQILGQGPKLLIQFQNNGVVDDSQLPKDRFSAERLKGVDSTLKIQPAKLEDSAVYLCASSFNYASSYEQYFGPGTRLTVT.

This clone was seen a single time. This chain links TRBV5-1 with TRBJ2-1; TRBD2 might be the D (6 bases). This CDR3 has 13 amino acids. V lost 0 bases and J lost 12, with 13 bases in between. Germline CDR1 is SGHRS and CDR2 is YFSETQ. The CDR3 region is CASSLGGSGPQFF. The CDR3 coding sequence is TGCGCCAGCAGCTTGGGTGGGAGCGGGCCGCAGTTCTTC.

The rearrangement links TRBV19 to TRBJ1-1; 7 bases agree with TRBD1. After removal of 5 bases from V and 3 bases from J, the junction contained 6 bases not matched to a gene. CDR3 length: 14 residues. CDR1 is LNHDA, CDR2 SQIVND, per germline (reference sequence). CDR3 region: CASSVDRAYTEAFF. The CDR3, as DNA: TGTGCCAGTAGTGTTGACAGGGCCTACACTGAAGCTTTCTTT.

This chain links TRBV2 with TRBJ2-2, with D maybe TRBD1 (8 bases). Deletions cut 7 bases from V and 1 base from J, with 16 bases between. Per germline, CDR1 SNHLY and CDR2 FYNNEI. The CDR3 has 16 amino acids. The CDR3 sequence: CASNRGGGQNTGELFF. CDR3 bases: TGTGCCAGCAACAGGGGGGGAGGCCAGAACACCGGGGAGCTGTTTTTT.

The V and J genes are TRBV27 and TRBJ2-7; TRBD2 is a possible D gene (5 bases). Trimming removed 6 bases from V and 4 bases from J, with 13 bases in between. The germline gives CDR1 MNHEY, CDR2 SMNVEV (reference sequence). This CDR3 region has 13 residues. The DNA of the CDR3 is TGTGCCAGCAGCATACTGGGGAGTTACGAGCAGTACTTC. Amino acid sequence: CASSILGSYEQYF.

This clone appeared once. This rearrangement joins TRBV4-1 to TRBJ1-1; 8 bases line up with TRBD1. CDR1 and CDR2 (germline): MGHRA, YSYEKL. With V trimmed by 4 bases and J by 4 bases, 8 bases remained unmatched. This CDR3 spans 15 amino acids. Here the CDR3 reads CASSRRTGGGTEAFF. The CDR3 DNA is TGCGCCAGCAGCCGCCGAACAGGGGGAGGCACTGAAGCTTTCTTT.

With respect to this clone: One end of the junction does not line up with germline, which may come from a read error. The rearrangement links TRBV7-7 to TRBJ2-3; TRBD2 matches at 8 bases. Looked up from germline, CDR1 is SSHAT and CDR2 is FNYEAQ (reference sequence). The CDR3 contains 15 residues. The CDR3 DNA is TGTGCTAGCAGCCCCCTGGCGGGGGGACCAGATACGCAGTATTTT. This sequence encodes CASSPLAGGPDTQYF. The variable domain in full, with the rest retrieved from reference TRBV7-7 and TRBJ2-3, is GAGVSQSPRYKVTKRGQDVTLRCDPISSHATLYWYQQALGQGPEFLTYFNYEAQPDKSGLPSDRFSAERPEGSISTLTIQRTEQRDSAMYRCASSPLAGGPDTQYFGPGTRLTVL.

The chain carries TRBV15 and TRBJ1-1; D not certain. From germline, CDR1 is LNHNV and CDR2 YYDKDF (reference sequence). This CDR3 region has 17 residues. V was trimmed by 0 bases and J by 0 bases, leaving 14 bases between them. The CDR3 coding sequence is TGTGCCACCAGCAGAGAAGTAACAAGAAATTTGAACACTGAAGCTTTCTTT. Encoded protein: CATSREVTRNLNTEAFF.

This clone showed up just once. The J gene is TRBJ1-5, the V gene TRBV10-3, with TRBD1 matching 9 bases. The CDR3 runs 14 residues. CDR1 ENHRY and CDR2 SYGVKD come from the germline V gene. J gave up 4 bases and V 6 bases, and 4 bases lay outside the gene matches. The CDR3 loop is CAISETGGNQPQHF. CDR3 nucleotides: TGTGCCATCAGCGAGACAGGGGGAAATCAGCCCCAGCATTTT.

This sequence joins TRBV6-4 and TRBJ2-2, with D tentatively TRBD2 (6 bases). The V gene's germline CDR1 is MRHNA and CDR2 SNTAGT. Trimming shortened V by 11 bases and J by 3 bases, and 19 bases separated the two germline ends. The CDR3 runs to 15 residues. In DNA form, the CDR3 reads TGTGCCGCTCACAGCGGTAGGGAGGACACCGGGGAGCTGTTTTTT. Amino acid sequence: CAAHSGREDTGELFF.

This clone was detected once. This chain joins TRBV30 and TRBJ2-7; D perhaps matches TRBD2 (6 bases). The CDR3 has 14 residues. Germline loops: CDR1 GTSNPN, CDR2 SVGIG (reference sequence). V gave up 2 bases and J gave up 3 bases, with 14 bases separating them. CDR3 amino acids: CAWSSPGTYYEQYF. The CDR3 DNA follows: TGTGCCTGGAGTTCCCCCGGGACTTACTACGAGCAGTACTTC. The full variable domain, with the rest looked up from reference TRBV30 and TRBJ2-7, is SQTIHQWPATLVQPVGSPLSLECTVEGTSNPNLYWYRQAAGRGLQLLFYSVGIGQISSEVPQNLSASRPQDRQFILSSKKLLLSDSGFYLCAWSSPGTYYEQYFGPGTRLTVT.

The chain carries TRBV7-3 and TRBJ2-7, with 8 nucleotides matching TRBD2. From germline, CDR1 is SGHTA and CDR2 FQGTGA. The junction had 3 bases not matched to a gene; V was cut back by 2 bases and J by 0 bases. The CDR3 totals 15 residues. Written as DNA, the CDR3 is TGTGCCAGCAGCTTAGGCGGGGGGAGCTCCTACGAGCAGTACTTC. It codes for CASSLGGGSSYEQYF.

This rearrangement joins TRBV2 to TRBJ2-1; 7 bases agree with TRBD2. CDR1 SNHLY and CDR2 FYNNEI come from the germline V gene. V shed 3 bases, J shed 0 bases, and the junction held 5 bases outside the gene matches. The CDR3 runs to 16 residues. The CDR3 protein is CASSEQGGSSYNEQFF. The CDR3 nucleotides are TGTGCCAGCAGTGAGCAGGGCGGGAGCTCCTACAATGAGCAGTTCTTC.

The V gene is TRBV6-1, the J gene TRBJ1-2; D gene unclear. CDR3 length: 17 residues. Germline V CDR1 and CDR2: MNHNS, SASEGT. V was trimmed by 0 bases and J by 5 bases, leaving 19 bases between them. As DNA, the CDR3 is TGTGCCAGCAGTGAAGCTATTTTAGCTAGGAGGGTTTATGGCTACACCTTC. Translating it yields CASSEAILARRVYGYTF.

Here the CDR3 reads CASSVQGAGGETQYF. DNA of the CDR3: TGTGCCAGCAGCGTTCAGGGGGCGGGCGGAGAGACCCAGTACTTC. The J gene is TRBJ2-5, the V gene TRBV9; TRBD1 aligns across 8 bases. This CDR3 comprises 15 residues. Germline loops: CDR1 SGDLS, CDR2 YYNGEE. V gave up 2 bases and J gave up 4 bases; unmatched junction bases: 7.

The chain has TRBV19 and TRBJ1-1, with D uncertain. Trimming removed 7 bases at V and 0 bases at J, with 15 bases between. The germline gives CDR1 LNHDA, CDR2 SQIVND (reference sequence). The CDR3 consists of 15 residues. CDR3 sequence (DNA): TGTGCCAGTAAAGCCCATTCGTCCATGAACACTGAAGCTTTCTTT. Protein: CASKAHSSMNTEAFF.

This clone was recorded only once. The chain joins TRBV5-4 to TRBJ1-1, with TRBD1 matching over 7 bases. CDR3 length: 14 amino acids. V gave up 5 bases and J gave up 2 bases; unmatched junction bases: 6. The germline CDR1 and CDR2 sequences are SGHNT and YYREEE (reference sequence). The CDR3 reads CASSYYRGNTEAFF. Here the CDR3 DNA reads TGTGCCAGCAGTTATTACAGGGGTAACACTGAAGCTTTCTTT.